This TCR beta chain came from a study of blood T cell repertoires in COVID-19. Clones were sequenced by immunoSEQ multiplex PCR, and TCRdb holds only the in-frame ones, with some missing. The data contain 150,000 or so clones, 80% to 90% of them singletons. Trimming removed 0 bases from V and 1 base from J, with 7 bases in between. This CDR3 is built from 15 residues. CDR1 is SGHTS, CDR2 YDEGEE, per germline. V is TRBV5-8 and J is TRBJ2-2; D might be TRBD2 (6 bases). The source material was peripheral blood. This TCR was sampled from a middle-aged woman with acute or convalescent COVID-19. In DNA, the CDR3 is TGTGCCAGCAGCTTGGACGGGGGGAACACCGGGGAGCTGTTTTTT. Translating it yields CASSLDGGNTGELFF.